The 18 T cell receptor beta chains listed next were all sequenced from one sample in a study of tumor-infiltrating lymphocytes in primary liver carcinoma. The tissue used was unsorted bulk material of about 19-33 mg. RNA and DNA were co-extracted from it with the AllPrep DNA/RNA mini kit. Starting material of roughly 0.45 ug total RNA yielded TCR beta cDNA via a constant-region primer. Construction of TCR beta libraries relied on three successive nested multiplex PCR rounds employing slightly modified ARM-PCR. The study ran its first two PCR rounds for roughly 10 cycles each, using TRBV1-TRBV30 forward primers and a C-beta reverse primer. In TCRdb, the multiplex PCR reads were re-called with MiXCR into one record per CDR3 protein. The sample lists about 84,000 distinct CDR3 sequences, 72% occurring once. Sequenced input: liver tumor tissue from sampling region 1. Sample subset: tumor region T1, superior pole. The receptors derive from a man aged 35-49 years with primary liver carcinoma and hepatitis B virus infection.

This clonotype was recorded at least ten times. This chain joins TRBV6-1 and TRBJ2-7; perhaps TRBD1 as D (6 bases). Trimming pared 0 bases from V and 6 bases from J, leaving 9 bases between. Germline loops: CDR1 MNHNS, CDR2 SASEGT. The CDR3 spans 13 residues. In DNA form, the CDR3 reads TGTGCCAGCAGTGAAGCGGGGGCTGGCGAGCAGTACTTC. Protein: CASSEAGAGEQYF.

In the case of this clonotype: Its ends do not fully match the called genes, so a read error is possible. This chain connects TRBV11-2 to TRBJ2-5; a weak D match, TRBD2 (5 bases). Germline V lookup: CDR1 SGHAT, CDR2 FQNNGV. This CDR3 is built from 16 residues. The CDR3 DNA sequence: TGTGCCAGCAACTTAGTGAGTAGCGACCCGGGGGAGACCCAGTACTTC. Translated: CASNLVSSDPGETQYF.

This clonotype was observed a single time. The CDR3 carries no conserved terminal phenylalanine or tryptophan, so it likely arises from a read error. The CDR3 spells CVSSRGLAGSPFYEQYL. CDR3 nucleotide sequence: TGTGTCAGCAGCCGGGGACTAGCGGGTTCCCCTTTCTACGAGCAGTACCTC. The chain has TRBV11-2 and TRBJ2-7, with 12 nucleotides matching TRBD2. CDR3 length: 17 residues. Germline CDR1 reads SGHAT; CDR2 reads FQNNGV.

Note on this clonotype: This may arise from a read error, as a much more abundant clone is one base away. The chain couples TRBV28 to TRBJ1-2; D is unresolved. The germline gives CDR1 MDHEN, CDR2 SYDVKM. Trimming removed 2 bases at V and 8 bases at J, with 9 bases between. The CDR3 consists of 12 residues. DNA for the CDR3: TGTGCCAGCAGTTTAAGGAGCAAAGGCTACACCTTC. Its translation: CASSLRSKGYTF.

As to this clonotype: The CDR3 does not end in the conserved phenylalanine or tryptophan, so this is likely a read error. The CDR3 sequence is CASSLGGGRRSYNEQFS. The CDR3 DNA sequence: TGTGCCAGCAGCTTAGGTGGGGGCAGAAGGTCCTACAATGAGCAGTTCTCC. The chain employs TRBV13 and TRBJ2-1, with a tentative D call TRBD1 (6 bases). CDR3 length equals 17 residues. Germline V gene data show CDR1 as PRHDT and CDR2 as FYEKMQ (reference sequence). Deletions cut 0 bases from V and 1 base from J, with 13 bases between.

The genes are TRBV11-2 and TRBJ2-1, with D perhaps matching TRBD2 (6 bases). The germline gives CDR1 SGHAT, CDR2 FQNNGV. There are 14 residues in the CDR3. DNA of the CDR3: TGTACCGGGAGTTCAGCGGGCCCTGGGAATGAGCAGTTCTTC. It translates to CTGSSAGPGNEQFF.

This clonotype was seen once. This may be a read error, as it is one base from a much larger clone. The chain has TRBV5-6 and TRBJ1-2, with TRBD1 as a possible D gene (5 bases). Per the germline V gene, CDR1 is SGHDT and CDR2 is YYEEEE. CDR3 length equals 12 residues. CDR3 amino acids: CASSPGDYVYTF. The CDR3 DNA reads TGTGCCAGCAGCCCCGGGGACTATGTCTACACCTTC.

In its sample, this clonotype was seen many times. This chain joins TRBV6-6 and TRBJ2-7, with a tentative D call TRBD1 (6 bases). The V end was cut by 8 bases, the J end by 7 bases, with 21 bases between. The germline CDR1 and CDR2 sequences are MNHNY and SVGAGI (reference sequence). This CDR3 has 14 amino acids. In DNA, the CDR3 is TGTGCCAGCGCCCGACAGGAAATAATTCAAGAGCAGTACTTC. Translation gives CASARQEIIQEQYF.

Remarks on this clonotype: Here the CDR3 omits its conserved ending phenylalanine or tryptophan, so a read error is the likely source. The CDR3 coding sequence is TGTGCCAGCAGTGAACGAAGCGGTGGGTACAATGAGCAGTTCTTG. As protein: CASSERSGGYNEQFL. The V call is TRBV6-1, the J call TRBJ2-1, with D possibly matching TRBD2 (5 bases). V was shortened by 2 bases and J by 4 bases, with 12 bases between the two germline ends. Germline assignment: CDR1 MNHNS and CDR2 SASEGT. This CDR3 has 15 residues.

Concerning this clonotype itself: One junction end does not reproduce the germline sequence, and a read error may be involved. The rearrangement uses TRBV12-3 or TRBV12-4 and TRBJ1-2, with 8 bases lining up with TRBD1. The CDR3 has 15 residues. The CDR3 DNA reads TGCGCCACTAGTTTAAGGGACAGGCCCTTCTATGGCTACACCTTC. Its translation is CATSLRDRPFYGYTF.

This clonotype came up many times. V and J are TRBV24-1 and TRBJ2-1; a weak D match, TRBD2 (5 bases). Germline assignment: CDR1 KGHDR and CDR2 SFDVKD. Trimming cost V 7 bases and J 8 bases, with 17 bases left between them. The CDR3 sequence is 14 residues long. The CDR3 sequence is CATRARGGEDEQFF. Here the CDR3 DNA reads TGTGCCACCAGGGCCCGCGGAGGCGAGGATGAGCAGTTCTTC.

Concerning this clonotype: Germline is not matched at one junction end, which may reflect a read error. V usage is TRBV11-2 and J usage is TRBJ1-2; maybe TRBD1 (5 bases). CDR3 length: 13 amino acids. CDR1 SGHAT and CDR2 FQNNGV come from the germline V gene. CDR3 loop: CASRLDTNYGYTF. The DNA for the CDR3 is TGTGCCAGCCGCTTGGACACCAACTATGGCTACACCTTC. Complete variable domain (other parts from reference TRBV11-2 and TRBJ1-2): EAGVAQSPRYKIIEKRQSVAFWCNPISGHATLYWYQQILGQGPKLLIQFQNNGVVDDSQLPKDRFSAERLKGVDSTLKIQPAKLEDSAVYLCASRLDTNYGYTFGSGTRLTVV.

As to this clonotype: Relative to the germline gene, one junction end is altered; a read error may explain this. This chain uses TRBV10-2 with TRBJ2-5; perhaps D is TRBD1 or TRBD2 (5 bases each). The CDR3 contains 15 residues. In germline, CDR1 is WSHSY, CDR2 SAAADI. The CDR3 loop reads CASSESDRGWETQYF. The CDR3 DNA is TGCGCCAGCAGTGAGTCAGACAGAGGATGGGAGACCCAATACTTC.

This chain uses TRBV29-1 with TRBJ2-3, with no clear D. The CDR3 extends over 13 amino acids. The V gene lost 0 bases and the J gene lost 9 bases, with 13 bases spanning the gap. Germline V gene lookup returns CDR1 SQVTM and CDR2 ANQGSEA. Written as DNA, the CDR3 is TGCAGCGTTGAAGAAGGCGCCGGAAAAACGCAGTATTTT. It yields the protein CSVEEGAGKTQYF.

As to this clonotype: A much larger clonotype is one base distant, so this may be a read error. The chain joins TRBV30 to TRBJ1-1; D gene unclear. The germline V gene encodes CDR1 GTSNPN and CDR2 SVGIG (reference sequence). This CDR3 region has 11 residues. CDR3: CAYTRNTEALF. The DNA of the CDR3 is TGTGCCTATACAAGGAACACTGAAGCTCTCTTT.

The CDR3 DNA reads TGCGCCGGTAGCCAATCCGAGACTAGCGGTGACAATGAGCAGTTCTTC. Translating it yields CAGSQSETSGDNEQFF. V gene TRBV4-1 combines with J gene TRBJ2-1, with TRBD2 matching over 9 bases. Germline lookup yields CDR1 MGHRA and CDR2 YSYEKL. The CDR3 runs 16 residues. Unmatched junction bases numbered 16, after V lost 11 bases and J lost 5 bases.

This clonotype has just one count. No conserved phenylalanine or tryptophan is present at the end of the CDR3, so a read error is the likely explanation. The chain uses TRBV11-2 and TRBJ2-1; the match to TRBD2 covers 13 bases. Germline values: CDR1 SGHAT, CDR2 FQNNGV. CDR3 length: 16 residues. J was trimmed by 5 bases and V by 9 bases; bases with no gene match: 10. CDR3: CASSERLAGGNNEQFL. The CDR3 DNA follows: TGTGCCAGTAGCGAGCGACTAGCGGGGGGCAACAATGAGCAGTTCCTC.

Turning to this clonotype: One end of the junction is discordant with germline, which a read error may explain. This CDR3 is CSVEDSYKHYF. DNA of the CDR3: TGCAGCGTTGAAGATTCCTACAAGCATTACTTC. V gene TRBV29-1 combines with J gene TRBJ2-7; D call uncertain. The CDR3 consists of 11 residues. CDR1 is SQVTM, CDR2 ANQGSEA, per germline.